A selection of T cell receptor beta chains follows, all from one sample in a study of blood T cell repertoires in COVID-19. The assay was immunoSEQ multiplex PCR, and TCRdb's table has in-frame clones only and misses some. Of roughly 170,000 clones in the sample, 75% to 80% were seen once. Sequencing used peripheral blood. These TCRs come from a woman in her 70s with acute or convalescent COVID-19. Each CDR3 is given with its conserved first and last residue. Fields, in order: clone size, D gene, J gene, V gene, CDR3 protein, CDR3 DNA. The D gene is left open where the match is weak. A clone size is listed for some rows: how often the clone was seen (once, few, many), or a class if it is expanded.

>NA|NA|TRBJ2-5|TRBV5-4
CASSYSPSETQYF
TGTGCCAGCAGCTATAGTCCGTCGGAGACCCAGTACTTC
>NA|TRBD1|TRBJ1-5|TRBV20-1
CSASPGTGGGNQPQHF
TGCAGTGCTAGTCCCGGGACAGGGGGAGGGAATCAGCCCCAGCATTTT
>NA|TRBD1|TRBJ1-1|TRBV29-1
CSVRTRDRNAEAFF
TGCAGCGTCCGTACCCGGGACAGGAACGCTGAAGCTTTCTTT
>once|TRBD1|TRBJ1-2|TRBV6-1
CASSGGTGGYGYTF
TGTGCCAGCAGTGGGGGGACAGGGGGCTATGGCTACACCTTC
>NA|NA|TRBJ1-1|TRBV3-1/TRBV3-2
CASSHDRGTGSFEAFF
TGTGCCAGCAGCCACGACCGCGGGACGGGATCCTTTGAAGCTTTCTTT
>NA|TRBD2|TRBJ2-7|TRBV3-1/TRBV3-2
CASSPRTSGRVGDEQYF
TGTGCCAGCAGCCCCAGGACTAGCGGGAGAGTCGGCGACGAGCAGTACTTC
>NA|NA|TRBJ1-2|TRBV6-5
CASREEVIYGYTF
TGTGCCAGCAGGGAGGAAGTCATCTATGGCTACACCTTC
>NA|NA|TRBJ2-2|TRBV19
CASLFAGELFF
TGTGCCAGTCTTTTCGCCGGGGAGCTGTTTTTT
>NA|TRBD1|TRBJ1-5|TRBV27
CASVLYRGSQPQHF
TGTGCCAGCGTCCTTTACAGGGGAAGTCAGCCCCAGCATTTT
>NA|NA|TRBJ2-1|TRBV29-1
CSVGPGYNEQFF
TGCAGCGTTGGCCCGGGGTACAATGAGCAGTTCTTC
>NA|NA|TRBJ2-2|TRBV24-1
CATSDITPNTGELFF
TGTGCCACCAGTGACATTACACCGAACACCGGGGAGCTGTTTTTT
>NA|TRBD1|TRBJ2-2|TRBV6-1
CASSEQRQGTGELFF
TGTGCCAGCAGTGAACAGAGACAGGGTACCGGGGAGCTGTTTTTT
>NA|NA|TRBJ2-3|TRBV24-1
CATSWAGTDTQYF
TGTGCCACCAGTTGGGCTGGCACAGATACGCAGTATTTT
>NA|NA|TRBJ1-5|TRBV1
CTSRQTNGRGQGYQPQHF
TGCACCAGCAGGCAAACAAACGGCCGGGGACAGGGTTATCAGCCCCAGCATTTT
>NA|TRBD1|TRBJ1-5|TRBV6-2/TRBV6-3
CASSLQGAGNQPQHF
TGTGCCAGCAGTCTACAGGGGGCCGGCAATCAGCCCCAGCATTTT
>NA|NA|TRBJ1-1|TRBV11-2
CASSLGRNTEAFF
TGTGCCAGCAGCTTGGGGCGGAACACTGAAGCTTTCTTT
>once|TRBD1|TRBJ2-3|TRBV6-2/TRBV6-3
CASSKDRVTDTQYF
TGTGCCAGCAGTAAGGACAGGGTGACAGATACGCAGTATTTT
>NA|NA|TRBJ2-5|TRBV6-1
CASSEFRGGLETQYF
TGTGCCAGCAGTGAATTTCGTGGGGGGTTGGAGACCCAGTACTTC
>many|NA|TRBJ2-6|TRBV29-1
CSVRSGSGANVLTF
TGCAGCGTCCGATCAGGCTCTGGGGCCAACGTCCTGACTTTC
>NA|NA|TRBJ2-5|TRBV9
CASSVAAETQYF
TGTGCCAGCAGCGTTGCCGCGGAGACCCAGTACTTC
>NA|TRBD2|TRBJ2-5|TRBV5-1
CASSSDLAGGPQTQYF
TGCGCCAGCAGCTCTGATCTAGCGGGAGGGCCACAGACCCAGTACTTC
>NA|NA|TRBJ1-2|TRBV7-3
CASSLTLTGPRTF
TGTGCCAGCAGCTTAACACTGACTGGCCCGAGGACCTTC
>NA|TRBD1|TRBJ1-1|TRBV30
CAWSPFDREGTEAFF
TGTGCCTGGAGCCCTTTTGACAGGGAAGGTACTGAAGCTTTCTTT
>NA|TRBD1|TRBJ2-5|TRBV7-3
CASSLKQGALETQYF
TGTGCCAGCAGCTTAAAACAGGGGGCATTGGAGACCCAGTACTTC
>NA|TRBD1|TRBJ1-5|TRBV24-1
CATSGQGRGKPQHF
TGTGCCACCTCCGGACAGGGAAGGGGGAAGCCCCAGCATTTT
>few|NA|TRBJ2-7|TRBV6-2/TRBV6-3
CASSYRGTAPYEQYF
TGTGCCAGCAGTTACCGTGGGACTGCCCCCTACGAGCAGTACTTC
>NA|NA|TRBJ1-1|TRBV5-1
CASSLWGAEGTEAFF
TGCGCCAGCAGCTTGTGGGGAGCTGAGGGCACTGAAGCTTTCTTT
>NA|TRBD1|TRBJ1-3|TRBV30
CAWGPGQLGNTIYF
TGTGCCTGGGGCCCGGGACAGCTAGGAAACACCATATATTTT
>NA|NA|TRBJ1-5|TRBV7-2
CASSPRNQGTPQHF
TGTGCCAGCAGCCCCCGGAATCAGGGAACGCCCCAGCATTTT
>NA|TRBD1|TRBJ1-1|TRBV15
CATSSNRGRNTEAFF
TGTGCCACCAGCAGTAACAGGGGGCGGAACACTGAAGCTTTCTTT
>NA|TRBD2|TRBJ2-7|TRBV9
CASSVIREEGGRANSNEQYF
TGTGCCAGCAGCGTAATTAGAGAGGAGGGCGGGAGGGCCAATAGTAACGAGCAGTACTTC
>NA|TRBD1|TRBJ1-2|TRBV2
CASGGQPNWGYTF
TGTGCCAGCGGGGGACAGCCCAATTGGGGCTACACCTTC
>NA|NA|TRBJ1-4|TRBV3-1/TRBV3-2
CASSQSLLGSEKLFF
TGTGCCAGCAGCCAATCTCTCTTGGGGAGTGAAAAACTGTTTTTT
>NA|NA|TRBJ1-2|TRBV9
CASSPMGGGSRGYTF
TGTGCCAGCAGCCCGATGGGCGGAGGGTCGCGTGGCTACACCTTC
>NA|NA|TRBJ2-2|TRBV5-1
CASSLVPAGELFF
TGCGCCAGCAGCTTGGTACCAGCCGGGGAGCTGTTTTTT
>NA|NA|TRBJ2-2|TRBV7-9
CASSFAGLAGELFF
TGTGCCAGCAGCTTTGCAGGGTTGGCCGGGGAGCTGTTTTTT
>NA|NA|TRBJ2-7|TRBV6-6
CASSYLAHTYEQYF
TGTGCCAGCAGTTACCTAGCGCACACCTACGAGCAGTACTTC
>NA|TRBD2|TRBJ2-7|TRBV5-6
CASSLWSYMASGTYEQYF
TGTGCCAGCAGCTTGTGGAGTTATATGGCTAGCGGAACCTACGAGCAGTACTTC
>NA|TRBD1|TRBJ1-5|TRBV3-1/TRBV3-2
CASSHGQGISNQPQHF
TGTGCCAGCAGCCATGGACAGGGAATAAGCAATCAGCCCCAGCATTTT
>once|TRBD1|TRBJ1-1|TRBV14
CASSHGLYSTGTPEAFF
TGTGCCAGCAGCCACGGGCTTTACTCGACAGGGACCCCTGAAGCTTTCTTT
>NA|NA|TRBJ1-2|TRBV5-4
CASSLQGGRGYGYTF
TGTGCCAGCAGCTTGCAGGGAGGGCGGGGATATGGCTACACCTTC
>NA|TRBD1|TRBJ1-2|TRBV2
CASSERGPNYGYTF
TGTGCCAGCAGTGAAAGGGGGCCTAACTATGGCTACACCTTC
>NA|TRBD1|TRBJ1-5|TRBV7-9
CASSKGTGDAFNQPQHF
TGTGCCAGCAGCAAGGGGACAGGGGATGCTTTCAATCAGCCCCAGCATTTT
>NA|TRBD1|TRBJ2-2|TRBV3-1/TRBV3-2
CASSQWGQGTDTGELFF
TGTGCCAGCAGCCAATGGGGACAGGGGACCGACACCGGGGAGCTGTTTTTT
>NA|TRBD2|TRBJ2-7|TRBV5-1
CASSLGGTSGSRNFEQYF
TGCGCCAGCAGCTTGGGCGGGACTAGCGGGAGCCGTAATTTCGAGCAGTACTTC
>NA|TRBD2|TRBJ2-4|TRBV3-1/TRBV3-2
CASSQQLAGGPPAKNIQYF
TGTGCCAGCAGCCAACAACTAGCGGGAGGTCCTCCAGCCAAAAACATTCAGTACTTC
>NA|NA|TRBJ2-5|TRBV7-3
CASSLQGGSVGTQYF
TGTGCCAGCAGCTTACAAGGAGGATCGGTGGGGACCCAGTACTTC
>NA|TRBD2|TRBJ2-1|TRBV24-1
CATSAGTGTSVFRQYHEQFF
TGTGCCACCAGTGCCGGCACGGGGACTAGCGTATTCCGGCAATATCATGAGCAGTTCTTC